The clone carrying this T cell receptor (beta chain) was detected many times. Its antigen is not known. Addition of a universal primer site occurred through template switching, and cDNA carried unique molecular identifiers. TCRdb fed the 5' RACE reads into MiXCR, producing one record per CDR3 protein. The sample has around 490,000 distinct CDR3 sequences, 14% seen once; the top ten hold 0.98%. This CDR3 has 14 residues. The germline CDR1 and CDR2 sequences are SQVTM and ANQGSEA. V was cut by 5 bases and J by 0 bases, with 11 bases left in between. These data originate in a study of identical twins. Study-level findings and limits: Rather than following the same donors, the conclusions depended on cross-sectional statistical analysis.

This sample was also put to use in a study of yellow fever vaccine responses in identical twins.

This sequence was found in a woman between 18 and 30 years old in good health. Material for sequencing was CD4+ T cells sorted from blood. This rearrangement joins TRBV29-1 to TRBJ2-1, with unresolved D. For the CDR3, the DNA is TGCAGCGTTCACGTGTACCCCTCCTACAATGAGCAGTTCTTC. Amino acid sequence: CSVHVYPSYNEQFF.